What follows describes a single T cell receptor beta chain. This clone's antigen is unknown. Per-nucleotide qualities are absent, and no much larger clonotype sits a single base away. Other DNA sequences in the sample encode the same CDR3. Libraries came from the immunoSEQ multiplex PCR assay. The clones in this table, taken by TCRdb from immuneACCESS, are in-frame only. Not every clone is retained; where verified, under half of the shortfall comes from an unresolved V gene, and the cause of the rest is unknown. This sample lists 160,000 or so clones; about 93% were detected once. The leading ten clones occupy about 0.73% of the sample. This sample was taken from a study of control samples from healthy donors and cancer patients (dated by TCRdb to the early 2020s). The sequencing input was blood. The sequence came from a woman in her 30s in good health.

The CDR3 here reads CASSVVGNTGELFF. The sequence in DNA is TGTGCCAGCAGCGTAGTGGGGAACACCGGGGAGCTGTTTTTT. The receptor chain draws on TRBV9 and TRBJ2-2, with no confidently assigned D gene. CDR1 and CDR2 are drawn from the germline V gene: SGDLS, YYNGEE. The germline ends are 4 bases apart after V is trimmed by 0 bases and J by 1 base. Reading from cysteine to phenylalanine, the CDR3 counts 14 amino acids. The entry retains the CDR3 DNA only, 42 bases that are in frame from base 1.